This T cell receptor beta chain came from a study of blood T cells in healthy people across ages. Study-level background: When template switching was applied, about one barcoded beta molecule was captured per two T cells.

Sample-barcoded 5' priming and a J-beta primer mix drove a second PCR of roughly 6 to 12 cycles. TCRdb reprocessed the 5' RACE reads via MiXCR and lists one record per CDR3 protein. This table holds about a million distinct CDR3 sequences, roughly 50% found once. The junction had 7 bases not matched to a gene; V was cut back by 1 base and J by 6 bases. The CDR3 has 16 residues. Germline V gene data show CDR1 as LGHNA and CDR2 as YNFKEQ. Sequencing was done on a sample of blood. The receptor's source is a woman aged 55-69 years in good health. The chain combines TRBV4-2 with TRBJ2-1; 9 bases align to TRBD1. For the CDR3, the DNA is TGTGCCAGCAGCCAAGTAGGCGGGACAGGGACCAATGAGCAGTTCTTC. Translating it yields CASSQVGGTGTNEQFF.